This TCR beta chain was captured by sequencing in a study of beta chain features in type 1 diabetes. Germline CDR1 and CDR2: SGHRS and YFSETQ. The V end lost 0 bases, the J end lost 3 bases, and 12 bases lay between the germline ends. The CDR3 has 15 residues. Study results and caveats: All four CD4+ subsets of Type 1 diabetes patients contained TCRB CDR3s that were moderately but significantly shorter.

This clone showed up just a few times. What it binds is unknown. The sequenced template was cDNA made from the entire isolated RNA. Sequencing used immunoSEQ multiplex PCR; TCRdb keeps in-frame clones, though not all of them. The data show 200,000 to 250,000 clones, approximately 13% seen once. The chain has TRBV5-1 and TRBJ1-1; tentative D call: TRBD1 (5 bases). This TCR was recovered from a man aged 30 to 39 with type 1 diabetes. Sequencing input: naive CD4+ T cells from blood. The CDR3 loop reads CASSLDGALDTEAFF. In nucleotides, the CDR3 is TGCGCCAGCAGCTTGGATGGGGCCCTGGACACTGAAGCTTTCTTT.